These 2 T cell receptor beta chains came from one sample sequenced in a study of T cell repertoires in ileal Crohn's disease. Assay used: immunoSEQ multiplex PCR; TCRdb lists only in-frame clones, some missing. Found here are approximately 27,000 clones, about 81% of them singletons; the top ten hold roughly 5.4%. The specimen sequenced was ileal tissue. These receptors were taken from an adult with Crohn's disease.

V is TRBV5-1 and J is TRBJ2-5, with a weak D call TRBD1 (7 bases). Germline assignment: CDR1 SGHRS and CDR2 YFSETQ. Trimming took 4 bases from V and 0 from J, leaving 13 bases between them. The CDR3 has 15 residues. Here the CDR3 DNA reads TGCGCCAGCAGCCGACAGGGAGGTTACCAAGAGACCCAGTACTTC. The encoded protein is CASSRQGGYQETQYF.

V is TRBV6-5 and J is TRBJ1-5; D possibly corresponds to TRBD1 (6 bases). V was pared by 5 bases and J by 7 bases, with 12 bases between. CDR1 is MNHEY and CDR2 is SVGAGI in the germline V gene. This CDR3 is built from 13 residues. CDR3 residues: CASSTGLQQPQHF. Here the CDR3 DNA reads TGTGCCAGCAGTACAGGGTTGCAACAGCCCCAGCATTTT.